This T cell receptor beta chain stems from a study of Graves' ophthalmopathy and Graves' hyperthyroidism. Study-level findings and limits: Ophthalmopathy progression was predicted with approximately 64% sensitivity and approximately 72% specificity. Among expanded thyroid clonotypes above 0.001 frequency, most also occurred in blood.

Worth noting for this clonotype: No antigen is known for it.

Patients were left out if they had other autoimmune diseases, uncontrolled infections, pregnancy or lactation. Serum thyroxine and TRAb, along with clinical symptoms, thyroid ultrasound and orbital computed tomography, were what diagnosis relied on. CDR1 and CDR2 (germline): SGHTA, FQGNSA. V gave up 5 bases and J gave up 4 bases, with 18 bases separating them. The CDR3 length is 16 residues. Scientists amplified the TCR beta CDR3 regions from RNA transcripts. An opening RT-PCR round employed HTBI primers and preceded a second-round multiplex PCR. One entry per CDR3 protein, called by TCRdb with MiXCR from the multiplex PCR reads. The data contain approximately 540,000 distinct CDR3 sequences, under 45% of them seen just once; the ten biggest clones take up around 4%.

The receptor's source is an adult man with Graves' hyperthyroidism. This rearrangement joins TRBV7-2 to TRBJ1-3; perhaps TRBD1 as D (6 bases). The sample was peripheral blood or thyroid tissue (not recorded which). The CDR3 DNA follows: TGTGCCAGCAGCCCCAACAGGGTGGGCGCAGGAAACACCATATATTTT. It translates to CASSPNRVGAGNTIYF.